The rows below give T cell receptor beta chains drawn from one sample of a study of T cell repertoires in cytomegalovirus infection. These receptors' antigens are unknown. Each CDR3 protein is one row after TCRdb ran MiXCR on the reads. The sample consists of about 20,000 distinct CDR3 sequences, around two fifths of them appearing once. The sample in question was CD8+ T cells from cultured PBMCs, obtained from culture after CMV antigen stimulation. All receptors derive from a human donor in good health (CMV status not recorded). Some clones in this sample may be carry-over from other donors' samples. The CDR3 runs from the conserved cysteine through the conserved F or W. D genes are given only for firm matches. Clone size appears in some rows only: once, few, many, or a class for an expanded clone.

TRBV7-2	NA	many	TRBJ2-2	TGTGCCAGCAGCTTAGGAGGAGCAGAGACGAACACCGGGGAGCTGTTTTTT	CASSLGGAETNTGELFF
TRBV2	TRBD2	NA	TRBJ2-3	TGTGCCAGCAGTGTGAGGGCTAGCGGGGGCGCAACAGATACGCAGTATTTT	CASSVRASGGATDTQYF
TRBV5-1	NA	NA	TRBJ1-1	TGCGCCAGTCACTTAACGGGGGGCACTGAAGCTTTCTTT	CASHLTGGTEAFF
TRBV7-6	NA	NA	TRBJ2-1	TGTGCCAGCAGCTTAGCGACTGGTGCGGATCAGTTCTTC	CASSLATGADQFF
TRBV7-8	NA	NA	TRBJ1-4	TGTGCCAGCAGCCCCGACAGGTTTGGGACTGAAAAACTGTTTTTT	CASSPDRFGTEKLFF
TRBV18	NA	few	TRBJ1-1	TGTGCCAGCTCACCTCAGGACCTAGGGGACACTGAAGCTTTCTTT	CASSPQDLGDTEAFF
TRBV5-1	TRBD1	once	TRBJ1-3	TGCGCCAGCAGCTGGACAGGCGGAGGAAACACCATATATTTT	CASSWTGGGNTIYF
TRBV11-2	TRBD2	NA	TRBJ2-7	TGTGCCAGCAGCTTAGATGTAGGAACGGGACTAGCTGGCCTGGAGCAGTACTTC	CASSLDVGTGLAGLEQYF
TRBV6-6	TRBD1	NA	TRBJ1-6	TGTGCCAGCAGTTACCATAGACAGGGATCGCGGTATAATTCACCCCTCCACTTT	CASSYHRQGSRYNSPLHF
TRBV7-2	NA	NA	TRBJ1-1	TGTGCCAGCAGCTTTGAGGTCTTGAACACTGAAGCTTTCTTT	CASSFEVLNTEAFF
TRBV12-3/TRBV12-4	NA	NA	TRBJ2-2	TGTGCCAGCAGTTCAGGGGGGAGGGGAAACACCGGGGAGCTGTTTTTT	CASSSGGRGNTGELFF
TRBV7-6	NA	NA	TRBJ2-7	TGTGCCAGCAGCTTAAAAGGGGGCTACGAGCAGTACTTC	CASSLKGGYEQYF
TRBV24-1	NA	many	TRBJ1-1	TGTGCCACCAGTGATTTGCATGGGGGGGTCAACACTGAAGCTTTCTTT	CATSDLHGGVNTEAFF
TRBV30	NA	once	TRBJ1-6	TGTGCCTGGACTCTCACCGAACACCGGATTTTACCCCTCCACTTT	CAWTLTEHRILPLHF
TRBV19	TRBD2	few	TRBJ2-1	TGTGCCAGTAGTATGTATGGACTAGCGGGGGAAAATGAGCAGTTCTTC	CASSMYGLAGENEQFF
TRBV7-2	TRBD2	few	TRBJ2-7	TGTGCCAGCAGCTTACTCCAAACGACATCTCCAAGGTCTAGCGGCTACGAGCAGTACTTC	CASSLLQTTSPRSSGYEQYF
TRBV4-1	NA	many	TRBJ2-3	TGCGCCAGCAGCCAAGGGGGGGTAGATACGCAGTATTTT	CASSQGGVDTQYF
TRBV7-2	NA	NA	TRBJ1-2	TGTGCCAGCAGCCATACCAGCGAGGGTATAGATAACTATGGCTACACCTTC	CASSHTSEGIDNYGYTF
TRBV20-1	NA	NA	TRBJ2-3	TGCAGTGCTAGAGTCACTGGCCGTCTCTACACAGATACGCAGTATTTT	CSARVTGRLYTDTQYF
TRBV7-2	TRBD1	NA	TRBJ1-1	TGTGCCAGCAGCTTAGCCCAGACAGGGGAGGACACTGAAGCTTTCTTT	CASSLAQTGEDTEAFF
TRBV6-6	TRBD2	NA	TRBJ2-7	TGTGCCAGCAGTTACTCTGGGGGGGAGGACTCCTACGAGCAGTACTTC	CASSYSGGEDSYEQYF